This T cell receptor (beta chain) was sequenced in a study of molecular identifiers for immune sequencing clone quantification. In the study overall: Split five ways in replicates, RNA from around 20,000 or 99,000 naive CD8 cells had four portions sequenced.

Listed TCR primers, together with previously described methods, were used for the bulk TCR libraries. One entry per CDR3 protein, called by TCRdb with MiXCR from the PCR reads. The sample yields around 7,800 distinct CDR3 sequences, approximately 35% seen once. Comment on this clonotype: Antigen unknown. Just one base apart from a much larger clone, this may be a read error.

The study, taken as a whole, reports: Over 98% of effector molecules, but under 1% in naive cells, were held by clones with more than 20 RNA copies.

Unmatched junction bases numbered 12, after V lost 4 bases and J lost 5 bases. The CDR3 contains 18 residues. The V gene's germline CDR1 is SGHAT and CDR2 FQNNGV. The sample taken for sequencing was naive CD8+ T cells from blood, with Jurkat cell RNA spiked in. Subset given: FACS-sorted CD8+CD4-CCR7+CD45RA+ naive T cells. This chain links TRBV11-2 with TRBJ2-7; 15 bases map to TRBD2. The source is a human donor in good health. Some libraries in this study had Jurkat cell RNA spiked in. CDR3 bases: TGTGCCAGCAGCTGCGGACTAGCGGGAGGGCCAACCCGGGACGAGCAGTACTTC. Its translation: CASSCGLAGGPTRDEQYF.